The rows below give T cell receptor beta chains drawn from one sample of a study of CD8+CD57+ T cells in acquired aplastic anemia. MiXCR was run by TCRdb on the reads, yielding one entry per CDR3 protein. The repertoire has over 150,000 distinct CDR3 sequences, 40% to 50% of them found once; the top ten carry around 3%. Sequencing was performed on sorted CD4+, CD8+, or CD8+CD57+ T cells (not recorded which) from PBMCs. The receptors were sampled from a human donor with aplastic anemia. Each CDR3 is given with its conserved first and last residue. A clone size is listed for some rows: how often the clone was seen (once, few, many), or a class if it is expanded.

CDR3: CATRRGETQYF
length: 11
size: NA
V: TRBV24-1

CDR3: CASSEAPGLNEQFF
length: 14
size: few
V: TRBV6-1

CDR3: CSVEYRVTYGYTF
length: 13
size: NA
V: TRBV29-1

CDR3: CSARRTGGLYGYTF
length: 14
size: many
V: TRBV20-1

CDR3: CSAPGQQETQYF
length: 12
size: many
V: TRBV20-1

CDR3: CARDGASDTYNEQFF
length: 15
size: NA
V: TRBV7-8

CDR3: CASSQGGGGYNEQFF
length: 15
size: NA
V: TRBV4-3

CDR3: CASSSRDRGRYGYTF
length: 15
size: NA
V: TRBV12-3/TRBV12-4

CDR3: CASSLSGTGGTEAFF
length: 15
size: NA
V: TRBV25-1

CDR3: CATSRATMGEAEAFF
length: 15
size: few
V: TRBV15

CDR3: CASSLDRGREAFF
length: 13
size: many
V: TRBV5-1

CDR3: CAIRTGRDYGYTF
length: 13
size: NA
V: TRBV28

CDR3: CASSLEQISYEQYF
length: 14
size: once
V: TRBV5-5

CDR3: CASSLDLRRSSETQYF
length: 16
size: many
V: TRBV5-1

CDR3: CATSEARGGADTQYF
length: 15
size: many
V: TRBV24-1

CDR3: CASSHRTGTNTGELFF
length: 16
size: NA
V: TRBV4-1

CDR3: CASDKSSYNEQFF
length: 13
size: NA
V: TRBV2

CDR3: CARPTPGGYEQYF
length: 13
size: NA
V: TRBV25-1

CDR3: CSATQGDSYEQYF
length: 13
size: few
V: TRBV20-1

CDR3: CASSLNRNTIYF
length: 12
size: many
V: TRBV19

CDR3: CASSLEERRELFF
length: 13
size: many
V: TRBV7-2

CDR3: CASSQDRRDLETQYF
length: 15
size: NA
V: TRBV4-3

CDR3: CSASFTQRESDTQYF
length: 15
size: NA
V: TRBV20-1

CDR3: CSARETSGRPFF
length: 12
size: once
V: TRBV20-1

CDR3: CASSLTRTGVGSPLHF
length: 16
size: many
V: TRBV7-2

CDR3: CASSQAEAEAFF
length: 12
size: many
V: TRBV3-1

CDR3: CASRSLWGGYTF
length: 12
size: many
V: TRBV12-2

CDR3: CASSPGQGNQPLHF
length: 14
size: NA
V: TRBV5-1

CDR3: CASSQLLRVGGKSNTGELFF
length: 20
size: NA
V: TRBV14

CDR3: CASSRNRVDHQPQHF
length: 15
size: NA
V: TRBV19

CDR3: CASSAGYYEQYF
length: 12
size: NA
V: TRBV2

CDR3: CASSRDRDIYNSPLHF
length: 16
size: NA
V: TRBV11-1

CDR3: CATSSATSGTGETQYF
length: 16
size: NA
V: TRBV15

CDR3: CASSSQGALTEAFF
length: 14
size: NA
V: TRBV19

CDR3: CASSVGEGGRAQYF
length: 14
size: NA
V: TRBV9

CDR3: CASSEDGNYGYTF
length: 13
size: NA
V: TRBV6-1

CDR3: CASSVRQGGGYTF
length: 13
size: NA
V: TRBV2

CDR3: CASSIDRSGRDNEQFF
length: 16
size: NA
V: TRBV19

CDR3: CSADKNTEAFF
length: 11
size: many
V: TRBV20-1

CDR3: CSASPQGDEQFF
length: 12
size: many
V: TRBV20-1

CDR3: CAIRNTGELFF
length: 11
size: many
V: TRBV10-3